The source of this T cell receptor (beta chain) is a study of early T cells in non-severe SARS-CoV-2 infection (TCRdb year 2021). Background on the whole study: Because TCR sequencing was done on bulk RNA from unsorted whole blood, the alpha and beta chains could not be paired. Broad study findings and their caveats: VDJdb matching was skewed toward anti-spike CD8 responses, so virus-specific expansions were likely underestimated and private and CD4 specificities were missed.

Set within a cohort of healthcare workers in London, UK, this nested case-control study involved weekly PCR testing of nasopharyngeal swabs along with blood sampling. Healthcare workers were recruited between 23 and 31 March 2020, during the week of the UK lockdown, and were followed weekly for up to roughly 16 weeks. The CDR3 spans 15 residues, from the cysteine through the phenylalanine. Left in the record is the CDR3 DNA by itself, 45 bases read in frame from the first base. Cut back by 4 bases and 6 bases, the V and J ends lie 15 bases apart. Taken from the germline V gene, the CDR1 and CDR2 loops are KGHDR and SFDVKD. This clonotype has ten or more counts. Its recognized antigen is unknown. Base qualities are missing; no much larger clone stands one base away. Library creation used 5' RACE. The listed sequencing device is NextSeq 500. To correct for sequencing error and PCR bias, the TCR library protocol tagged individual cDNA molecules with unique molecular identifiers. Both TCR alpha and beta chains were sequenced, and tight co-correlation was observed between alpha and beta sequence abundances in each sample. The published analysis was carried out like this. Decombinator V4 was used to annotate TCR sequences for V gene, J gene and CDR3. TCRs were defined as expanded if a significant change between any two time points was detected under a Poisson model with p below 0.0001. TCR abundances were normalised to the total number of TCRs sequenced in each sample and reported as counts per million. TRAV1-2 paired with TRAJ12, TRAJ20 or TRAJ33 defined MAIT TCRs, while TRAV10 paired with TRAJ18 defined iNKT TCRs. VDJdb, accessed 1 November 2021, was searched for CMV, EBV and SARS-CoV-2 annotated TCRs, excluding TCRs annotated for multiple antigens. TCRdb trimmed the raw reads at Q25, called clones with MiXCR and kept productive beta chains. Rows with one shared CDR3 protein collapse into an entry with the most common genes and DNA. The V and J calls come from TCRdb's annotation, not from the publication. The table for this sample lists tens of thousands of distinct CDR3 sequences; roughly 5.7% of them were counted only once. The biggest ten clones account for roughly 4.9% of the sample.

Sequenced input: whole blood. The receptor's source is an adult who was a healthcare worker with PCR-confirmed SARS-CoV-2 infection or an uninfected control (not recorded which). The chain links TRBV24-1 with TRBJ2-1; tentative D gene TRBD1, with 6 bases matching. The CDR3 protein: CATSDPTGMGNEQFF. The DNA sequence is TGTGCCACCAGTGACCCCACAGGGATGGGCAATGAGCAGTTCTTC.